These T cell receptor beta chains were read from a single sample in a study of shared T cell receptors in the human thymus. The protocol was immunoSEQ multiplex PCR, while the TCRdb copy is restricted to in-frame clones and leaves out a portion. The sample carries some 760,000 clones, 70% to 90% recorded once. These data are also associated with another study on human thymus T cells.

The sequenced sample consisted of thymocytes. These receptors all stem from a girl in the first two years of life with a congenital heart defect. Both conserved end residues are part of each CDR3. A D gene is named only where the DNA matches it firmly. Only some rows state a clone size, as once, few, many or a class for expanded clones.

abundance	d_gene	v_gene	j_gene	CDR3nt	CDR3aa
-	-	TRBV27	TRBJ2-2	TGTGCCAGCACGCGGTTGGAACAAATAAACACCGGGGAGCTGTTTTTT	CASTRLEQINTGELFF
-	-	TRBV27	TRBJ1-2	TGTGCCAGCAGAGTAACACAGGGCGGGCTTAGTAACTATGGCTACACCTTC	CASRVTQGGLSNYGYTF
-	TRBD1	TRBV9	TRBJ1-2	TGTGCCAGCAGCGCCCAGGGGGACGAAGGCTACACCTTC	CASSAQGDEGYTF
-	TRBD2	TRBV5-1	TRBJ2-3	TGCGCCAGCACCCCCCCGGGGGGGAGCACAGATACGCAGTATTTT	CASTPPGGSTDTQYF
-	-	TRBV5-8	TRBJ1-1	TGTGCCAGCAGCTTCGAGGCCGGGACACCTCATGAAGCTTTCTTT	CASSFEAGTPHEAFF
-	TRBD1	TRBV2	TRBJ1-3	TGTGCCAGCAGGGAGGAGGGACAGGAGGGTAACTCTGGAAACACCATATATTTT	CASREEGQEGNSGNTIYF
-	-	TRBV4-1	TRBJ2-5	TGCGCCAGCAGCCAAGAAGGGCTCGACAGACAAGAGACCCAGTACTTC	CASSQEGLDRQETQYF
-	-	TRBV27	TRBJ2-1	TGTGCCAGCAGGTACTACAATGAGCAGTTCTTC	CASRYYNEQFF
-	-	TRBV7-2	TRBJ1-4	TGTGCCAGCAGCTTAGCATGGGGACTAGGACATGAAAAACTGTTTTTT	CASSLAWGLGHEKLFF
-	-	TRBV27	TRBJ1-1	TGTGCCAGCAGTTTTTTAGGGGCAACCAACACTGAAGCTTTCTTT	CASSFLGATNTEAFF
-	-	TRBV7-2	TRBJ2-7	TGTGCCAGCAGCTTTCGGCCGACAGTCGAGCAGTACTTC	CASSFRPTVEQYF
-	-	TRBV11-3	TRBJ1-1	TGTGCCAGCAGCTTATGTCGGGATATGAACACTGAAGCTTTCTTT	CASSLCRDMNTEAFF
once	-	TRBV15	TRBJ1-1	TGTGCCACCAGCAGACGGGGTATGGGGACTGAAGCTTTCTTT	CATSRRGMGTEAFF
-	-	TRBV29-1	TRBJ1-2	TGCAGCGTTGAAGATGGGAGGTATGGCTACACCTTC	CSVEDGRYGYTF
-	-	TRBV5-6	TRBJ1-2	TGTGCCAGCAGCTTGGAAGGAGGCAGCCTAGCTAACTATGGCTACACCTTC	CASSLEGGSLANYGYTF
-	TRBD1	TRBV5-1	TRBJ1-2	TGCGCCAGCAGCTTGTGGGACAGGGCTAACTATGGCTACACCTTC	CASSLWDRANYGYTF
-	-	TRBV7-2	TRBJ1-1	TGTGCCAGCAGGTCCCCCCGGAGGTCTGAAGCTTTCTTT	CASRSPRRSEAFF
-	TRBD1	TRBV7-3	TRBJ2-7	TGTGCCAGCAGCGCTAAAGGGACAGGTCGCTCCTACGAGCAGTACTTC	CASSAKGTGRSYEQYF
few	-	TRBV7-2	TRBJ1-4	TGTGCCAGCAGCTTAGACCCGGGGGGTAAGGTGGAAAAACTGTTTTTT	CASSLDPGGKVEKLFF
-	-	TRBV2	TRBJ1-2	TGTGCCAGCACCACTGGGGGGGGCTTAGACACCTTC	CASTTGGGLDTF
-	-	TRBV25-1	TRBJ1-2	TGTGCCAGCAGGCCCCGGAGGAAAGGGGGCTATGGCTACACCTTC	CASRPRRKGGYGYTF
few	-	TRBV12-5	TRBJ2-2	TGTGCTAGTGGTTTGGTATTCCAAGGAGGGGACACCGGGGAGCTGTTTTTT	CASGLVFQGGDTGELFF
-	TRBD1	TRBV6-5	TRBJ1-2	TGTGCCAGCAGTACCCCTCGGAGGCAGGGGGACCGCTACACCTTC	CASSTPRRQGDRYTF
-	TRBD1	TRBV5-1	TRBJ1-1	TGCGCCAGCAGCTGGGACAGGGACACTGAAGCTTTCTTT	CASSWDRDTEAFF
once	-	TRBV6-1	TRBJ1-5	TGTGCCAGCAGTGAAATGTCCAGGGGTTCTCAAAGGCGCCAGCATTTT	CASSEMSRGSQRRQHF
-	-	TRBV4-1	TRBJ1-1	TGCGCCAGCAGCCAAGATTCCGGACGGCGGGCCACTGAAGCTTTCTTT	CASSQDSGRRATEAFF
-	TRBD2	TRBV6-1	TRBJ2-5	TGTGCCAGCAGTGTGGTGTACGGGCTAGCGGGACAAGAGACCCAGTACTTC	CASSVVYGLAGQETQYF
-	TRBD1	TRBV29-1	TRBJ2-3	TGCAGCGTTGAAGGGGGACAGCCTAGCACAGATACGCAGTATTTT	CSVEGGQPSTDTQYF
-	-	TRBV27	TRBJ1-5	TGTGCCAGCAGTTTAGAGCGTAGCAATCAGCCCCAGCATTTT	CASSLERSNQPQHF
-	TRBD1	TRBV28	TRBJ1-2	TGTGCCAGCAGTACCGGGACAGGGGGCTGGATCGACTATGGCTACACCTTC	CASSTGTGGWIDYGYTF
-	TRBD1	TRBV7-6	TRBJ2-5	TGTGCCAGCAGCTTAGGGACAGGGGGTGGTAAGGAGACCCAGTACTTC	CASSLGTGGGKETQYF
-	TRBD1	TRBV10-1	TRBJ2-7	TGCGCCAGCGTATATCCCGGGACAGGCGTTATCTACGAGCAGTACTTC	CASVYPGTGVIYEQYF
-	-	TRBV6-5	TRBJ2-2	TGTGCCAGCAGTAATAGGCAGGGGGGTACCGGGGAGCTGTTTTTT	CASSNRQGGTGELFF
-	-	TRBV25-1	TRBJ2-7	TGTGCCAGCAGTGAATGGACAGGTCAGGGGGAGGCCTACGAGCAGTACTTC	CASSEWTGQGEAYEQYF